This record covers a single T cell receptor beta chain. This specimen comes from a study of blood T cell repertoires in COVID-19. Overall study: Sample material is recorded as cDNA or gDNA derived from T cells, B-cell-depleted T cells, or PBMCs.

The CDR3 is made up of 15 amino acids. Trimming took 7 bases from V and 0 from J; bases not matched to a gene: 3. CDR1 and CDR2 (germline): WSHSY, SAAADI. The table came from immunoSEQ multiplex PCR; TCRdb's copy has only in-frame clones and leaves some out. The table records tens of thousands of clones, 80% of them present only once. Sample: peripheral blood. The gene calls are TRBV10-2 and TRBJ2-3, with 11 bases identical to TRBD2. This receptor was obtained from a woman older than 75 with acute or convalescent COVID-19. The CDR3 loop reads CASKASGGSTDTQYF. DNA for the CDR3: TGCGCCAGCAAGGCTAGCGGGGGGAGCACAGATACGCAGTATTTT.